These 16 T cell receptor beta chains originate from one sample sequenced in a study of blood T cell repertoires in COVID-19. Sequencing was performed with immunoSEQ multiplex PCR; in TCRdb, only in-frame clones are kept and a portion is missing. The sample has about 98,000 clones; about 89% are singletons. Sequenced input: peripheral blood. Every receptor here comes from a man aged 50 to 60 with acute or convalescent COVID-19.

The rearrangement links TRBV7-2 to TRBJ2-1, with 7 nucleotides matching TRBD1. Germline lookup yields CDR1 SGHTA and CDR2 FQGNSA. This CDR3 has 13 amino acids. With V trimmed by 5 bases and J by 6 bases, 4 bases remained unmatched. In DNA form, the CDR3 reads TGTGCCAGCAGCCAGGGACAGCCCAATGAGCAGTTCTTC. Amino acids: CASSQGQPNEQFF.

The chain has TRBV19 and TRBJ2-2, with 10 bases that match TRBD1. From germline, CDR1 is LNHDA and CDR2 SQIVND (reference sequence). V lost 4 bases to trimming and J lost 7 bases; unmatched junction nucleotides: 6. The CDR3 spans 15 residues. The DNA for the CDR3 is TGTGCCAGTAGTACAGACAGGGGGCGGAACGGGGAGCTGTTTTTT. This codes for CASSTDRGRNGELFF.

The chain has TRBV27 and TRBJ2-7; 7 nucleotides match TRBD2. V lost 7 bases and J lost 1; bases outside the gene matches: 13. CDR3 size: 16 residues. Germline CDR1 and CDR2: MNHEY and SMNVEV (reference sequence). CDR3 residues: CASNPSGGVRSYEQYF. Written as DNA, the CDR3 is TGTGCCAGCAATCCTTCGGGGGGAGTACGGTCCTACGAGCAGTACTTC.

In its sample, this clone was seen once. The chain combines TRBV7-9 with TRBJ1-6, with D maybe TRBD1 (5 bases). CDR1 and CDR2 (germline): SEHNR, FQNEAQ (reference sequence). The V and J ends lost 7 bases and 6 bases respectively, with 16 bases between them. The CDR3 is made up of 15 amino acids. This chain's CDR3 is CASTLEGQINSPLHF. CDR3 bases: TGTGCCAGCACCTTGGAGGGGCAGATTAATTCACCCCTCCACTTT. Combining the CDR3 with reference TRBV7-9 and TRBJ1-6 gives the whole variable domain DTGVSQNPRHKITKRGQNVTFRCDPISEHNRLYWYRQTLGQGPEFLTYFQNEAQLEKSRLLSDRFSAERPKGSFSTLEIQRTEQGDSAMYLCASTLEGQINSPLHFGNGTRLTVT.

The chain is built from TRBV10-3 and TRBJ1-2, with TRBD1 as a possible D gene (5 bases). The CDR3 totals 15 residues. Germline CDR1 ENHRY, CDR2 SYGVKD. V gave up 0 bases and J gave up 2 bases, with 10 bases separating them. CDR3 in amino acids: CAISESNQGNYGYTF. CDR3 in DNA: TGTGCCATCAGTGAGTCGAACCAGGGAAACTATGGCTACACCTTC.

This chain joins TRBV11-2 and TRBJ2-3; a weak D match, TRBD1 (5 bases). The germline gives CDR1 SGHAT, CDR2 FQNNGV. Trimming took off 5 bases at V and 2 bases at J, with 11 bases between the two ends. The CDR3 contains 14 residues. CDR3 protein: CASSLQGHTDTQYF. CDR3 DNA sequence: TGTGCCAGCAGCCTCCAGGGCCACACAGATACGCAGTATTTT.

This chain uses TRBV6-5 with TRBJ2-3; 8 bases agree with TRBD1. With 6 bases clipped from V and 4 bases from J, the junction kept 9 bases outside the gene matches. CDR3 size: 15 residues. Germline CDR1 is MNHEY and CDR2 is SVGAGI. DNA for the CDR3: TGTGCCAGCAGGTCCAGACAGGGGTGGCCAGATACGCAGTATTTT. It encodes CASRSRQGWPDTQYF.

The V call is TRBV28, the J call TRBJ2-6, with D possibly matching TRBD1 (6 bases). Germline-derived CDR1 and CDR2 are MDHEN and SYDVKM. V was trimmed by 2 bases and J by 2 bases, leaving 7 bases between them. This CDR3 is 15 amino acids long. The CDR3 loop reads CASSLGGTGANVLTF. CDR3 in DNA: TGTGCCAGCAGTTTAGGGGGCACTGGGGCCAACGTCCTGACTTTC.

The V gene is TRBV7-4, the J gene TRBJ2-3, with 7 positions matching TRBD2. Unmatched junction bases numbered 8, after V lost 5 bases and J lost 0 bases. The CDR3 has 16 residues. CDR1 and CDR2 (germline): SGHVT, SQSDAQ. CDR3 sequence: CASSTTSAYSTDTQYF. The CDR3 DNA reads TGTGCCAGCAGCACCACTAGCGCTTATAGCACAGATACGCAGTATTTT.

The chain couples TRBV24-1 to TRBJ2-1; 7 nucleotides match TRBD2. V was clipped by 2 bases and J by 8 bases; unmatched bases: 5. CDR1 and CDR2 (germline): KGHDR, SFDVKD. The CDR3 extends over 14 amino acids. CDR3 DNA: TGTGCCACCAGTGATTGGGAGGCGGGAGATGAGCAGTTCTTC. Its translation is CATSDWEAGDEQFF.

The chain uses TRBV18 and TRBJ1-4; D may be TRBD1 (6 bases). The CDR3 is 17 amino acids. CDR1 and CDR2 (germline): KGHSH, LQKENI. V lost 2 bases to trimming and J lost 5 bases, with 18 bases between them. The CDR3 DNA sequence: TGTGCCAGCTCACCAAACCCCCCAGGGGCACCAAATGAAAAACTGTTTTTT. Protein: CASSPNPPGAPNEKLFF.

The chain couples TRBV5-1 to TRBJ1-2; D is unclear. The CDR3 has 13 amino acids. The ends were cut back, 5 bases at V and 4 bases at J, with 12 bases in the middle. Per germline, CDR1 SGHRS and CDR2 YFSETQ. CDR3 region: CASSPGQTYGYTF. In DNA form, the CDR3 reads TGCGCCAGCAGTCCGGGTCAAACCTATGGCTACACCTTC.

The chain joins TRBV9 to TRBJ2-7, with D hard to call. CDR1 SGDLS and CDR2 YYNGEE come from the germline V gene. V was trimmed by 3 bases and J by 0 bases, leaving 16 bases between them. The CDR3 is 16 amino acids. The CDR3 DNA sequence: TGTGCCAGCAGCGGGCCTGAGGCCCGAAGCTCCTACGAGCAGTACTTC. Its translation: CASSGPEARSSYEQYF.

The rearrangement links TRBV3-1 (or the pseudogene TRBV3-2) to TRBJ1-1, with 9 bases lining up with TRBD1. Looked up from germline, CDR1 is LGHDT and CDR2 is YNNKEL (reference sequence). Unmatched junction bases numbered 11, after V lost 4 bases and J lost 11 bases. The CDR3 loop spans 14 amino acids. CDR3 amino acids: CASSLGGGTGRAFF. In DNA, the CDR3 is TGTGCCAGCAGCCTCGGGGGCGGGACAGGGAGGGCTTTCTTT.

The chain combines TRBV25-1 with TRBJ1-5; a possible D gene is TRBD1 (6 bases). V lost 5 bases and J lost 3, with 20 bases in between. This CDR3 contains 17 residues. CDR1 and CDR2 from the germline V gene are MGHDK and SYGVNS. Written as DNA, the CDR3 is TGTGCCAGCAGTAGGGGCCTTTACAGGGCCCTCAATCAGCCCCAGCATTTT. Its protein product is CASSRGLYRALNQPQHF.

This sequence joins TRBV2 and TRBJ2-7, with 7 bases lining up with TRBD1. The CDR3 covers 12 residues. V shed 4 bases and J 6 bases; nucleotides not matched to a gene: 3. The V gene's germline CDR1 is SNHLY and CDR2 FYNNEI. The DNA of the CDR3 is TGTGCCAGCAGTGTTCACAGGGGCGAGCAGTACTTC. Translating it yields CASSVHRGEQYF.